This T cell receptor beta chain derives from a study of blood T cell repertoires in COVID-19. Study in general: Sites in the United States, Italy and Spain provided acute and convalescent COVID-19 samples. T cells, B-cell-depleted T cells, or PBMCs provided the cDNA or gDNA that served as material.

This CDR3 is built from 16 residues. V shed 3 bases, J shed 2 bases, and the junction held 9 bases outside the gene matches. CDR1 and CDR2 (germline): GTSNPN, SVGIG (reference sequence). As processed by the authors: Counts of nucleated cells, estimated from reference gene primer amplification, were obtained. The repertoire was sequenced with immunoSEQ multiplex PCR; TCRdb's copy has only in-frame clones and lacks some. From that table come the V and J calls and clone size; the DNA was used to work out D and trimming. The sample holds 140,000 or so clones, roughly nine tenths seen once. The sample comprised peripheral blood. The chain links TRBV30 to TRBJ2-3; TRBD2 aligns across 9 bases. The sequence was obtained from a woman aged 55-75 years with active COVID-19. In DNA, the CDR3 is TGTGCCTGGAGGACCGGACTAGCGACCTTCACAGATACGCAGTATTTT. Its translation is CAWRTGLATFTDTQYF.